This TCR beta chain was observed in a study of cytomegalovirus exposure and HLA in healthy donors. Findings and caveats of the study: Some V segments, TRBV6-2 and TRBV6-3 among them, were indistinguishable and were therefore excluded. In a later analysis, the majority of CMV-associated beta chains seemingly showed HLA restriction.

13 Jbeta primers and 60 Vbeta primers were used for the PCR. Using immunoSEQ multiplex PCR, the repertoire was profiled, and TCRdb retains in-frame clones only, with some absent. The data show 270,000 or so clones, around 90% seen once. Note on this clone: Its antigen is unknown.

Germline V gives CDR1 ENHRY, CDR2 SYGVKD. The length of the CDR3 is 15 residues. The V end was cut by 3 bases, the J end by 0 bases, with 11 bases between. The material sequenced was PBMCs. The chain couples TRBV10-3 to TRBJ1-1; D ambiguous. The clonotype comes from a girl aged 2-10 years in good health and CMV-seronegative. The CDR3 DNA reads TGTGCCATCAGTGAAGGAGTTACGATGAACACTGAAGCTTTCTTT. It codes for CAISEGVTMNTEAFF.